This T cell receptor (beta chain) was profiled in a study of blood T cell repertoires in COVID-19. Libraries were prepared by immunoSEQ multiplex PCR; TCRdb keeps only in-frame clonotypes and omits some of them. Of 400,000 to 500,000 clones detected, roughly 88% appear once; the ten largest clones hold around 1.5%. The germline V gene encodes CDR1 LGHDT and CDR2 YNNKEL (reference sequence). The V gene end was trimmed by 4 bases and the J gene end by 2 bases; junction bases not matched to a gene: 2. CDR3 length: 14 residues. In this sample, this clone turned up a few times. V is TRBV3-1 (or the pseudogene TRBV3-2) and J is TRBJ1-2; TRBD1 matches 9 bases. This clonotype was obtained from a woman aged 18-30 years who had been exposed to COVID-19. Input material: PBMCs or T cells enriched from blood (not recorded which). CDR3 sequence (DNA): TGTGCCAGCAGCCGAGGGACAGGGAACTATGGCTACACCTTC. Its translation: CASSRGTGNYGYTF.